This T cell receptor (beta chain) is from a study of shared clonotypes between healthy human individuals. On the study more broadly: Serving as donors were two women and a few men, whose ages spanned 18 to 49. Whole-study findings and limits: Shared clonotypes: roughly 5% naive CD4, around 3.7% naive CD8, 2% to 2.5% memory CD4, approximately 0.41% memory CD8.

The germline V gene has CDR1 MGHDK and CDR2 SYGVNS. Trimming removed 3 bases from V and 7 bases from J, with 24 bases in between. The CDR3 runs 17 residues. This clone occurred once. What it binds is unknown. The naive CD8 subset, CD45RO-negative cells positively selected for CCR7, excluded terminally differentiated effector memory CD45RA+ cells. The table came from immunoSEQ multiplex PCR; TCRdb's copy has only in-frame clones and leaves some out. This table holds hundreds of thousands of clones, nearly 97% found once. The chain has TRBV25-1 and TRBJ1-1; D unresolved. Input material: naive CD8+ T cells sorted from blood. The TCR comes from a woman in her twenties or thirties in good health. CDR3 bases: TGTGCCAGCAGTGATATTTGTCCCCAGGACGATTTGCGTGAAGCTTTCTTT. This encodes CASSDICPQDDLREAFF. Looking up the rest from reference TRBV25-1 and TRBJ1-1 gives the full variable domain: EADIYQTPRYLVIGTGKKITLECSQTMGHDKMYWYQQDPGMELHLIHYSYGVNSTEKGDLSSESTVSRIRTEHFPLTLESARPSHTSQYLCASSDICPQDDLREAFFGQGTRLTVV.